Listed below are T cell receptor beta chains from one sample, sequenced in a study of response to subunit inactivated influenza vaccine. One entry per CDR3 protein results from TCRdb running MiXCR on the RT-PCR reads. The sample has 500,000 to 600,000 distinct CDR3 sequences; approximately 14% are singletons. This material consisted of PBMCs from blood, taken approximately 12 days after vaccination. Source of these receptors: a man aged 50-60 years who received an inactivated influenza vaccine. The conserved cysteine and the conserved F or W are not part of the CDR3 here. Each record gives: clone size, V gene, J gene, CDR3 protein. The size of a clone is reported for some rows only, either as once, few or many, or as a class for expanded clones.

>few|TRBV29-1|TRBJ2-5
SVGRGSGNQETQY
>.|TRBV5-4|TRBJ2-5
ASSVGTSGLGETQY
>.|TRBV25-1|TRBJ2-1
ASSERGLAVEQF
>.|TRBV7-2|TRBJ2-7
ASSFSSTSYEQY
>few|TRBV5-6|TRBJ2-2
ASSLAEREPTGELF
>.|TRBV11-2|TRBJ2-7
ASSSLVEQY
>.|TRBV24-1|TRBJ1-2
ATSDPGTVGTNGYT
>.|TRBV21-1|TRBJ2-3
ASSKVNVGKQY
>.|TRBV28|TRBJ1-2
TTGTGVGYT
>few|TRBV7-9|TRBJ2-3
ASSRGTSGPYTDTQY
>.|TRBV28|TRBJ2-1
ASSSHDRDSYNEQF
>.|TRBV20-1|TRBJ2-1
SARGGQTNNEQF
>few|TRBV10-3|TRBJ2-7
AISDRDRDSYEQY
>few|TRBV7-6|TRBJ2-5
ASSSNRDSGETQY
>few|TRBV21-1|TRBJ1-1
ASSNKGGREALNTEAF
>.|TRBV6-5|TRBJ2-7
ASSYSGSDTYEQY
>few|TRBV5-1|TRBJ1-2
ASSLQGQGNYGYT
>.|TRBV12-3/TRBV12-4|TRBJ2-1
ASSPGLAVEQF
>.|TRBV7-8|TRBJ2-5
ASSFRTTGRETQY
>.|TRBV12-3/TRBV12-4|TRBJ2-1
ASSYGGSFNEQF
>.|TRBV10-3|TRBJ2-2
AIGTSGTGELF
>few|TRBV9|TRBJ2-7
ASSPFNRAPKEQY
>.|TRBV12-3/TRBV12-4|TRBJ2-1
ASSSRDLGN
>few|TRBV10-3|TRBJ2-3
AISEAWTSGGPTDTQY
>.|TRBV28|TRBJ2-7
ASSLGLASLEQY
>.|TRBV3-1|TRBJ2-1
ASSQTPSAVGNEQF
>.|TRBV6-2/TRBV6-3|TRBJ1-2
ASSYGEHGYT
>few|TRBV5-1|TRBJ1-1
ASSLGTGSAEAF
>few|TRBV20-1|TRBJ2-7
SARVAGGYEQY
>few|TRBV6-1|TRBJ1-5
ASSPIPGGNQPQH
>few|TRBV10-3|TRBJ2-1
AIQRGSYNEQF
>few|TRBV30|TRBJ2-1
AWDRGSYNEQF
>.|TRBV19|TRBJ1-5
ASRVTGGGNQPQH
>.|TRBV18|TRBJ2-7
ASSPFENPYEQY
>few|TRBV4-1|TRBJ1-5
ASSRDWQANQPQH
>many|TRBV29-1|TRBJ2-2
SAERDSNTGELF
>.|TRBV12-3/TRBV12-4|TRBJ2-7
ASSLSGSPRYEQY
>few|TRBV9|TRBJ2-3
ASSRGTGNAQY
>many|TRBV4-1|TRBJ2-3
ASSQGQASTDTQY
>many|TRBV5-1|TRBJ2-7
ASSGPIRGTLGRQY
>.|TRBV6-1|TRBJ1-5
ASSRNSGVQPQH
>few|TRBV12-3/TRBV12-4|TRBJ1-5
ASSLPQLSNQPQH
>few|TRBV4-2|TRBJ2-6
ASSQDRLRGANVLT
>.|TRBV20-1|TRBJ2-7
SAKAGQGYEQY
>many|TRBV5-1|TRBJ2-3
ASSFGAPSTDTQY
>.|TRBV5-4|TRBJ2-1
ASSSRDGNEQF